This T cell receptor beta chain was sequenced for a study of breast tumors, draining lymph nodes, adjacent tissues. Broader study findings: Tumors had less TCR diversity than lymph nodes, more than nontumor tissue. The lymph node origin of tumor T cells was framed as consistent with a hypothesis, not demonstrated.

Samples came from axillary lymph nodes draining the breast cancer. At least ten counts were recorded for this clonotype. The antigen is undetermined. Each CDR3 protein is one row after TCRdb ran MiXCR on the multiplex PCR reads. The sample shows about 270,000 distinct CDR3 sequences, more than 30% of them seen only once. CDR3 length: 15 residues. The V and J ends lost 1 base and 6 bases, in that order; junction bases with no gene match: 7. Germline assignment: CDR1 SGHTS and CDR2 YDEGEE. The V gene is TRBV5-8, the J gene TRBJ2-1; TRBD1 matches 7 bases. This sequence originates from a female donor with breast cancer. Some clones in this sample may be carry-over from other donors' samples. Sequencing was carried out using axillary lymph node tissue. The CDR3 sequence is CASSLYQGVSNEQFF. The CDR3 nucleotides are TGTGCCAGCAGCTTGTATCAGGGGGTAAGCAATGAGCAGTTCTTC.